A selection of T cell receptor beta chains follows, all from one sample in a study of early T cells in non-severe SARS-CoV-2 infection. TCRdb reprocessed the 5' RACE reads via MiXCR and lists one record per CDR3 protein. Of more than 50,000 distinct CDR3 sequences listed, 10% to 15% are singletons. Sample: whole blood. The receptors stem from an adult who was a healthcare worker with PCR-confirmed SARS-CoV-2 infection or an uninfected control (not recorded which). Both conserved end residues are part of each CDR3. A D gene is named only where the DNA matches it firmly. Size values are once, few and many counts, or a class for expanded clones, and some rows have none.

CASTLGQTIFTYEQYF	TGTGCCAGCACGCTAGGGCAGACCATTTTTACCTACGAGCAGTACTTC	NA	NA	TRBV21-1	TRBJ2-7
CASSFTLMDSANEQFF	TGTGCCAGCTCATTTACCCTTATGGATAGCGCCAATGAGCAGTTCTTC	NA	NA	TRBV18	TRBJ2-1
CASSPSPGGSNQPQHF	TGTGCCAGCTCACCATCTCCAGGCGGCAGCAATCAGCCCCAGCATTTT	few	NA	TRBV18	TRBJ1-5
CASILGAYSGANVLTF	TGTGCCAGCATCCTGGGAGCCTACTCTGGGGCCAACGTCCTGACTTTC	many	NA	TRBV7-2	TRBJ2-6
CASSYGAVGQQFF	TGTGCCAGCAGTTACGGGGCCGTTGGGCAGCAGTTCTTC	NA	NA	TRBV6-5	TRBJ2-1
CSVEGETSGSYEQYF	TGCAGCGTTGAAGGGGAGACTAGCGGGTCCTACGAGCAGTACTTC	few	TRBD2	TRBV29-1	TRBJ2-7
CAISESATNYGYTF	TGTGCCATCAGTGAGTCCGCCACTAACTATGGCTACACCTTC	many	NA	TRBV10-3	TRBJ1-2
CSVDRANTEAFF	TGCAGCGTTGACAGGGCGAACACTGAAGCTTTCTTT	NA	NA	TRBV29-1	TRBJ1-1
CASSRDIPGPGGPDTQYF	TGCGCCAGCAGCCGAGATATACCGGGACCTGGGGGGCCAGATACGCAGTATTTT	few	NA	TRBV4-3	TRBJ2-3
CASSATGAQYSPLHF	TGTGCCAGCAGCGCCACAGGGGCGCAATATTCACCCCTCCACTTT	many	TRBD1	TRBV9	TRBJ1-6
CSVTGVGSNEKLFF	TGCAGTGTAACCGGGGTGGGGTCTAATGAAAAACTGTTTTTT	NA	NA	TRBV20-1	TRBJ1-4
CASSLELPNTEAFF	TGTGCCAGCAGCTTGGAACTGCCGAACACTGAAGCTTTCTTT	many	NA	TRBV11-2	TRBJ1-1
CASTDSSYTGELFF	TGTGCCAGCACGGACAGCTCCTACACCGGGGAGCTGTTTTTT	NA	NA	TRBV7-9	TRBJ2-2
CASSQGTYNSPLHF	TGTGCCAGCAGCCAAGGGACTTATAATTCACCCCTCCACTTT	few	NA	TRBV14	TRBJ1-6
CATWGGGAGGNTEAFF	TGTGCCACCTGGGGAGGGGGCGCCGGCGGGAACACTGAAGCTTTCTTT	few	TRBD1	TRBV27	TRBJ1-1
CASTAGSYEQYF	TGTGCCAGCACCGCCGGGAGCTACGAGCAGTACTTC	few	NA	TRBV7-9	TRBJ2-7
CASSQNRGPAEAFF	TGTGCCAGCTCACAGAACAGGGGGCCGGCTGAAGCTTTCTTT	many	TRBD1	TRBV18	TRBJ1-1
CASSVQDTYEQYF	TGTGCCAGTAGTGTACAGGATACCTACGAGCAGTACTTC	many	NA	TRBV19	TRBJ2-7
CASSQDPGFGAFF	TGCGCCAGCAGCCAAGATCCCGGGTTTGGAGCTTTCTTT	NA	NA	TRBV4-3	TRBJ1-1
CSAQGQENTGELFF	TGCAGTGCCCAAGGACAGGAGAACACCGGGGAGCTGTTTTTT	many	TRBD1	TRBV20-1	TRBJ2-2
CASSLGQGAYNEQFF	TGTGCCAGCAGCTTGGGCCAGGGGGCCTACAATGAGCAGTTCTTC	many	TRBD1	TRBV5-6	TRBJ2-1
CASSSTLSNEQYF	TGTGCCAGCAGCTCGACCCTATCAAACGAGCAGTACTTC	few	NA	TRBV7-2	TRBJ2-7
CASSQKPISYNEQFF	TGTGCCAGCAGCCAAAAACCAATATCCTACAATGAGCAGTTCTTC	many	NA	TRBV3-1	TRBJ2-1
CASSVVHPGAGELFF	TGTGCCAGCAGCGTGGTTCACCCCGGCGCCGGGGAGCTGTTTTTT	NA	NA	TRBV11-2	TRBJ2-2
CASSLAQVGGTDTQYF	TGTGCCAGCAGCTTAGCCCAGGTTGGCGGGACAGATACGCAGTATTTT	NA	NA	TRBV7-9	TRBJ2-3
CATSRGLAGPTGELFF	TGTGCCACCAGCAGAGGACTAGCGGGGCCGACCGGGGAGCTGTTTTTT	NA	TRBD2	TRBV15	TRBJ2-2
CASSYSLGTGGKGEQFF	TGTGCCAGCAGTTACTCCCTAGGGACAGGGGGCAAGGGTGAGCAGTTCTTC	many	TRBD1	TRBV6-2/TRBV6-3	TRBJ2-1
CASSRQGTNGYTF	TGTGCCAGCAGCCGTCAGGGAACGAATGGCTACACCTTC	many	NA	TRBV7-9	TRBJ1-2
CASSLDWTDRYGYTF	TGTGCCAGCAGCTTAGATTGGACAGACCGCTATGGCTACACCTTC	NA	NA	TRBV7-2	TRBJ1-2
CASTYNRGSVETQYF	TGTGCCAGCACCTACAACAGGGGATCGGTTGAGACCCAGTACTTC	NA	TRBD1	TRBV6-4	TRBJ2-5
CASSNRGSSYNEQFF	TGTGCCAGCAGCAACAGGGGGAGCTCCTACAATGAGCAGTTCTTC	NA	TRBD1	TRBV7-9	TRBJ2-1
CASSAGTGSGELFF	TGTGCCAGCAGTGCAGGGACAGGGTCTGGGGAGCTGTTTTTT	many	TRBD1	TRBV12-3/TRBV12-4	TRBJ2-2
CSARALLSYEQYF	TGCAGTGCTAGGGCCCTCCTCTCCTACGAGCAGTACTTC	many	NA	TRBV20-1	TRBJ2-7
CASRGGQATSYNEQFF	TGTGCCAGCAGGGGGGGACAGGCAACCTCTTACAATGAGCAGTTCTTC	NA	TRBD1	TRBV12-3/TRBV12-4	TRBJ2-1
CASSYGWNWGHDLTEAFF	TGTGCCAGCAGTTACGGTTGGAATTGGGGACATGACCTAACTGAAGCTTTCTTT	NA	NA	TRBV6-2/TRBV6-3	TRBJ1-1
CASSLAAGFSGELFF	TGTGCCAGCAGCTTAGCCGCAGGTTTTAGCGGGGAGCTGTTTTTT	NA	NA	TRBV7-8	TRBJ2-2
CASRIFAGGRSTGELFF	TGTGCCAGCAGAATCTTTGCGGGGGGGCGTTCCACCGGGGAGCTGTTTTTT	NA	TRBD2	TRBV5-4	TRBJ2-2
CASSPRDRASYEQYF	TGTGCCAGCAGTCCCCGGGACAGGGCTTCCTACGAGCAGTACTTC	NA	TRBD1	TRBV28	TRBJ2-7
CAWSFSRQGAILTGYTF	TGTGCCTGGAGTTTCTCTAGACAGGGGGCGATTCTTACCGGCTACACCTTC	NA	TRBD1	TRBV30	TRBJ1-2
CSASDQGDYGYTF	TGCAGTGCTAGTGATCAGGGGGACTATGGCTACACCTTC	few	TRBD1	TRBV20-1	TRBJ1-2
CASSQDRVGEQFF	TGCGCCAGCAGCCAAGATCGCGTCGGCGAGCAGTTCTTC	NA	NA	TRBV4-1	TRBJ2-1
CASSELAGVKYF	TGTGCCAGCAGTGAACTAGCGGGAGTGAAGTACTTC	few	TRBD2	TRBV2	TRBJ2-7
CANSSSYEQYF	TGTGCCAACAGTTCCTCCTACGAGCAGTACTTC	few	NA	TRBV28	TRBJ2-7
CASSYGAGDQETQYF	TGTGCCAGCAGTTACGGGGCAGGGGACCAAGAGACCCAGTACTTC	many	NA	TRBV6-5	TRBJ2-5
CASSYSSTGGRRNTIYF	TGTGCCAGCAGTTACTCGAGCACAGGGGGCAGACGAAACACCATATATTTT	many	TRBD1	TRBV6-6	TRBJ1-3
CASSAQFGTEAFF	TGTGCCAGCAGCGCACAGTTTGGCACTGAAGCTTTCTTT	few	NA	TRBV7-8	TRBJ1-1